This T cell receptor beta chain derives from a study of blood T cell repertoires in COVID-19. The assay was immunoSEQ multiplex PCR, and TCRdb's table has in-frame clones only and misses some. Of about 73,000 clones in the sample, approximately 83% were seen once. The CDR3 runs to 11 residues. The V end was cut by 8 bases, the J end by 11 bases, with 15 bases between. Germline V gene data show CDR1 as MNHNY and CDR2 as SVGAGI (reference sequence). Sequencing was carried out using peripheral blood. This clonotype was obtained from an elderly man with active or convalescent COVID-19. V and J are TRBV6-6 and TRBJ1-1, with D hard to call. This CDR3 reads CASGNSREAFF. The CDR3 nucleotides are TGTGCCAGCGGAAATAGCAGAGAGGCTTTCTTT.